A selection of T cell receptor beta chains follows, all from one sample in a study of Graves' ophthalmopathy and Graves' hyperthyroidism. TCRdb reprocessed the multiplex PCR reads with MiXCR, giving one entry per CDR3 protein. In the table there are under 800,000 distinct CDR3 sequences, 22% of which are singletons. Sequences were obtained from peripheral blood. The receptors shown here come from a woman aged 18-29 years with stable Graves' hyperthyroidism. Some clones in this sample may be carry-over from other donors' samples. Each CDR3 is given with its conserved first and last residue. Fields, in order: clone size, D gene, V gene, J gene, CDR3 protein, CDR3 DNA. The D gene is left open where the match is weak. Not every row has a clone size; where given, it reads once, few, many or a size class.

clone size: NA; D gene: TRBD1; V gene: TRBV6-2/TRBV6-3; J gene: TRBJ2-7; CDR3 protein: CATRTGDEQYF; CDR3 DNA: TGTGCCACCCGGACAGGGGACGAGCAGTACTTC
clone size: NA; D gene: NA; V gene: TRBV19; J gene: TRBJ1-1; CDR3 protein: CASSIGNAGQTEAFF; CDR3 DNA: TGTGCCAGTAGTATAGGGAACGCCGGACAGACTGAAGCTTTCTTT
clone size: NA; D gene: NA; V gene: TRBV6-1; J gene: TRBJ1-1; CDR3 protein: CASSAFAGGDTEAFF; CDR3 DNA: TGTGCCAGCAGTGCCTTTGCGGGTGGAGACACTGAAGCTTTCTTT
clone size: many; D gene: NA; V gene: TRBV20-1; J gene: TRBJ1-5; CDR3 protein: CSARDRYQPQHF; CDR3 DNA: TGCAGTGCTAGAGATAGGTATCAGCCCCAGCATTTT
clone size: NA; D gene: TRBD1; V gene: TRBV12-3/TRBV12-4; J gene: TRBJ2-5; CDR3 protein: CASSPLGQGVKTQYF; CDR3 DNA: TGTGCCAGCAGCCCTTTGGGACAGGGAGTCAAGACCCAGTACTTC
clone size: many; D gene: NA; V gene: TRBV4-2; J gene: TRBJ2-5; CDR3 protein: CASRPGDYQETQYF; CDR3 DNA: TGTGCCAGCAGGCCAGGAGATTACCAAGAGACCCAGTACTTC
clone size: many; D gene: NA; V gene: TRBV20-1; J gene: TRBJ1-3; CDR3 protein: CSARPTRNTIYF; CDR3 DNA: TGCAGTGCTAGACCCACCAGAAACACCATATATTTT
clone size: many; D gene: TRBD2; V gene: TRBV28; J gene: TRBJ2-4; CDR3 protein: CASSPGLAGGPTKNIQYF; CDR3 DNA: TGTGCCAGCAGTCCGGGACTAGCGGGAGGGCCGACCAAAAACATTCAGTACTTC
clone size: NA; D gene: TRBD2; V gene: TRBV27; J gene: TRBJ2-2; CDR3 protein: CASCRTSGTGELFF; CDR3 DNA: TGTGCCAGCTGCCGGACTAGCGGTACCGGGGAGCTGTTTTTT
clone size: many; D gene: TRBD2; V gene: TRBV11-2; J gene: TRBJ2-7; CDR3 protein: CASSFGLAGVSYEQYF; CDR3 DNA: TGTGCCAGCAGCTTTGGACTAGCGGGGGTCTCCTACGAGCAGTACTTC
clone size: NA; D gene: TRBD1; V gene: TRBV18; J gene: TRBJ1-1; CDR3 protein: CASSESRGYTEAFF; CDR3 DNA: TGTGCCAGCTCAGAATCCAGGGGGTACACTGAAGCTTTCTTT
clone size: many; D gene: TRBD2; V gene: TRBV2; J gene: TRBJ2-7; CDR3 protein: CASISTSGVGEQYF; CDR3 DNA: TGTGCCAGCATTTCGACTAGCGGGGTAGGTGAGCAGTACTTC
clone size: many; D gene: NA; V gene: TRBV6-1; J gene: TRBJ1-2; CDR3 protein: CASSEEDWRGYTF; CDR3 DNA: TGTGCCAGCAGTGAAGAGGACTGGAGGGGCTACACCTTC
clone size: many; D gene: TRBD2; V gene: TRBV6-1; J gene: TRBJ2-3; CDR3 protein: CASRRTRDAWNTQYF; CDR3 DNA: TGTGCCAGCAGGAGGACTAGGGATGCGTGGAATACGCAGTATTTT
clone size: few; D gene: NA; V gene: TRBV11-2; J gene: TRBJ1-1; CDR3 protein: CASSSLGEAFF; CDR3 DNA: TGTGCCAGCAGCTCCTTAGGAGAAGCTTTCTTT
clone size: NA; D gene: TRBD2; V gene: TRBV12-3/TRBV12-4; J gene: TRBJ2-5; CDR3 protein: CATGGAQETQYF; CDR3 DNA: TGTGCCACCGGGGGGGCCCAAGAGACCCAGTACTTC
clone size: many; D gene: TRBD2; V gene: TRBV6-5; J gene: TRBJ2-5; CDR3 protein: CASSYSSILAGKETQYF; CDR3 DNA: TGTGCCAGCAGTTACTCGAGTATCCTAGCGGGGAAAGAGACCCAGTACTTC
clone size: many; D gene: TRBD1; V gene: TRBV2; J gene: TRBJ1-5; CDR3 protein: CASSGTGLNQPQHF; CDR3 DNA: TGTGCCAGCAGTGGGACAGGGCTAAATCAGCCCCAGCATTTT
clone size: few; D gene: NA; V gene: TRBV19; J gene: TRBJ2-5; CDR3 protein: CASSMGQKETQYF; CDR3 DNA: TGTGCCAGTAGTATGGGGCAGAAAGAGACCCAGTACTTC
clone size: many; D gene: NA; V gene: TRBV30; J gene: TRBJ1-5; CDR3 protein: CAWSVRWAGPQHF; CDR3 DNA: TGTGCCTGGAGTGTGCGGTGGGCAGGTCCCCAGCATTTT
clone size: many; D gene: NA; V gene: TRBV29-1; J gene: TRBJ2-7; CDR3 protein: CSAQDGYYEQYF; CDR3 DNA: TGCAGCGCCCAGGACGGATACTACGAGCAGTACTTC
clone size: NA; D gene: TRBD1; V gene: TRBV27; J gene: TRBJ1-6; CDR3 protein: CARSLDKSRDRFDSPLHF; CDR3 DNA: TGTGCCAGAAGTTTAGACAAGTCTAGGGACAGGTTTGATTCACCCCTCCACTTT
clone size: many; D gene: NA; V gene: TRBV24-1; J gene: TRBJ1-1; CDR3 protein: CATSASTDYTEAFF; CDR3 DNA: TGTGCCACCAGTGCTTCGACGGATTACACTGAAGCTTTCTTT
clone size: many; D gene: TRBD2; V gene: TRBV6-5; J gene: TRBJ2-5; CDR3 protein: CASRRVGTSGRETQYF; CDR3 DNA: TGTGCCAGCAGACGGGTTGGGACTAGCGGGAGGGAGACCCAGTACTTC
clone size: NA; D gene: TRBD1; V gene: TRBV19; J gene: TRBJ1-6; CDR3 protein: CASQSGQGGNSPLHF; CDR3 DNA: TGTGCCAGCCAATCCGGGCAGGGGGGAAATTCACCCCTCCACTTT
clone size: NA; D gene: NA; V gene: TRBV11-2; J gene: TRBJ2-5; CDR3 protein: CASSLGYVVETQYF; CDR3 DNA: TGTGCCAGCAGCTTAGGTTACGTGGTCGAGACCCAGTACTTC
clone size: NA; D gene: NA; V gene: TRBV27; J gene: TRBJ1-6; CDR3 protein: CASGIRGPYNSPLHF; CDR3 DNA: TGTGCCAGCGGAATAAGGGGCCCCTATAATTCACCCCTCCACTTT
clone size: once; D gene: NA; V gene: TRBV19; J gene: TRBJ1-1; CDR3 protein: CASSILNANTEAFF; CDR3 DNA: TGTGCCAGTAGTATTCTCAACGCAAACACTGAAGCTTTCTTT
clone size: NA; D gene: TRBD1; V gene: TRBV2; J gene: TRBJ1-2; CDR3 protein: CASRPQGARPFGYTF; CDR3 DNA: TGTGCCAGCAGACCGCAGGGGGCCCGGCCATTTGGCTACACCTTC
clone size: many; D gene: NA; V gene: TRBV29-1; J gene: TRBJ2-7; CDR3 protein: CSVEWAGKPGDEQYF; CDR3 DNA: TGCAGCGTTGAATGGGCAGGGAAACCCGGCGACGAGCAGTACTTC
clone size: NA; D gene: NA; V gene: TRBV10-3; J gene: TRBJ2-7; CDR3 protein: CAIRGGPYEQYF; CDR3 DNA: TGTGCCATCAGGGGGGGGCCTTACGAGCAGTACTTC
clone size: NA; D gene: NA; V gene: TRBV15; J gene: TRBJ2-2; CDR3 protein: CATSRDRLNTGELFF; CDR3 DNA: TGTGCCACCAGCAGAGATCGACTCAACACCGGGGAGCTGTTTTTT
clone size: NA; D gene: NA; V gene: TRBV15; J gene: TRBJ2-7; CDR3 protein: CATRKPSSYEQYF; CDR3 DNA: TGTGCCACCAGGAAACCGAGCTCCTACGAGCAGTACTTC
clone size: many; D gene: NA; V gene: TRBV6-1; J gene: TRBJ1-2; CDR3 protein: CASSEAPWRGDYGYTF; CDR3 DNA: TGTGCCAGCAGTGAAGCGCCGTGGCGAGGTGACTATGGCTACACCTTC
clone size: many; D gene: TRBD1; V gene: TRBV30; J gene: TRBJ2-5; CDR3 protein: CAWSAFRGRIDVTQYF; CDR3 DNA: TGTGCCTGGAGTGCTTTCAGGGGGAGAATCGACGTGACCCAGTACTTC
clone size: many; D gene: NA; V gene: TRBV6-1; J gene: TRBJ1-1; CDR3 protein: CASRIGRVNTEAFF; CDR3 DNA: TGTGCCAGCAGAATCGGACGGGTAAACACTGAAGCTTTCTTT
clone size: many; D gene: NA; V gene: TRBV15; J gene: TRBJ2-2; CDR3 protein: CATSERAGELFF; CDR3 DNA: TGTGCCACCAGCGAGAGGGCCGGGGAGCTGTTTTTT
clone size: many; D gene: NA; V gene: TRBV6-4; J gene: TRBJ1-1; CDR3 protein: CASSAHVEAFF; CDR3 DNA: TGTGCCAGCAGTGCCCACGTCGAAGCTTTCTTT
clone size: NA; D gene: TRBD2; V gene: TRBV6-1; J gene: TRBJ2-5; CDR3 protein: CVSSKGLAQETQYF; CDR3 DNA: TGTGTCAGCAGTAAAGGACTAGCGCAAGAGACCCAGTACTTC
clone size: NA; D gene: NA; V gene: TRBV3-1; J gene: TRBJ2-2; CDR3 protein: CASSLDAFTGELFF; CDR3 DNA: TGTGCCAGCAGCCTCGACGCGTTCACCGGGGAGCTGTTTTTT
clone size: many; D gene: NA; V gene: TRBV7-3; J gene: TRBJ2-7; CDR3 protein: CASSPGSSSYEQYF; CDR3 DNA: TGTGCCAGCTCCCCTGGTTCGAGCTCCTACGAGCAGTACTTC
clone size: many; D gene: TRBD1; V gene: TRBV6-1; J gene: TRBJ1-2; CDR3 protein: CASIKGQYYGYTF; CDR3 DNA: TGTGCCAGCATCAAGGGACAGTACTATGGCTACACCTTC
clone size: NA; D gene: NA; V gene: TRBV18; J gene: TRBJ2-2; CDR3 protein: CASSPPNGGRTGELFF; CDR3 DNA: TGTGCCAGCTCACCACCGAACGGGGGGCGAACCGGGGAGCTGTTTTTT
clone size: many; D gene: TRBD1; V gene: TRBV6-5; J gene: TRBJ1-2; CDR3 protein: CASSSGGQGRVEGYTF; CDR3 DNA: TGTGCCAGCAGTTCTGGTGGACAGGGGAGGGTGGAAGGCTACACCTTC
clone size: many; D gene: NA; V gene: TRBV20-1; J gene: TRBJ2-5; CDR3 protein: CSARQGRILGTQYF; CDR3 DNA: TGCAGTGCTAGACAGGGTCGAATTTTAGGGACCCAGTACTTC
clone size: many; D gene: TRBD2; V gene: TRBV28; J gene: TRBJ2-6; CDR3 protein: CASKRTSGAKGSGANVLTF; CDR3 DNA: TGTGCCAGCAAACGGACTAGCGGGGCGAAAGGGTCCGGGGCCAACGTCCTGACTTTC
clone size: many; D gene: TRBD1; V gene: TRBV3-1; J gene: TRBJ2-7; CDR3 protein: CASSQSGTGKREQYF; CDR3 DNA: TGTGCCAGCAGCCAATCCGGGACAGGGAAACGCGAGCAGTACTTC
clone size: NA; D gene: NA; V gene: TRBV6-2/TRBV6-3; J gene: TRBJ1-5; CDR3 protein: CASTYEGRFHQPQHF; CDR3 DNA: TGTGCCAGCACCTACGAAGGGAGGTTTCATCAGCCCCAGCATTTT
clone size: many; D gene: TRBD1; V gene: TRBV27; J gene: TRBJ1-1; CDR3 protein: CASSFYRDRVTEAFF; CDR3 DNA: TGTGCCAGCAGTTTTTACCGGGACAGGGTGACTGAAGCTTTCTTT
clone size: NA; D gene: NA; V gene: TRBV12-3/TRBV12-4; J gene: TRBJ2-7; CDR3 protein: CASSPVGFVSYEQYF; CDR3 DNA: TGTGCCAGCAGCCCCGTCGGGTTCGTTTCCTACGAGCAGTACTTC
clone size: many; D gene: NA; V gene: TRBV19; J gene: TRBJ1-1; CDR3 protein: CASSILGGLGSNTEAFF; CDR3 DNA: TGTGCCAGTAGTATTCTGGGGGGACTTGGCTCGAACACTGAAGCTTTCTTT
clone size: few; D gene: NA; V gene: TRBV27; J gene: TRBJ1-6; CDR3 protein: CASTRSARNSPLHF; CDR3 DNA: TGTGCCAGCACTCGTTCCGCGCGGAATTCACCCCTCCACTTT
clone size: few; D gene: NA; V gene: TRBV30; J gene: TRBJ2-2; CDR3 protein: CAWNRAVLTGELFF; CDR3 DNA: TGTGCCTGGAACAGGGCAGTTCTTACCGGGGAGCTGTTTTTT